This is a list of T cell receptor beta chains from one sample in a study of blood T cell repertoires in COVID-19. Assay: immunoSEQ multiplex PCR; the TCRdb copy retains only in-frame clones and omits some. The sample holds approximately 500,000 clones, roughly 85% seen once. Source material: peripheral blood. These TCRs come from a human donor in a cohort sampled during active COVID-19. The CDR3 runs from the conserved cysteine through the conserved F or W. D genes are given only for firm matches. Size is stated for part of the rows, as once, few or many counts, or as a class when the clone is expanded.

clone_size	v_call	d_call	j_call	cdr3_aa	cdr3_nt
once	TRBV30	NA	TRBJ2-3	CAWDRSRSADTQYF	TGTGCCTGGGACAGGTCGCGAAGCGCAGATACGCAGTATTTT
NA	TRBV30	NA	TRBJ1-1	CAWTPRGPRAFF	TGTGCCTGGACGCCTAGAGGCCCTCGAGCTTTCTTT
NA	TRBV19	NA	TRBJ2-4	CASSIVRGNIQYF	TGTGCCAGTAGTATAGTCAGAGGAAACATTCAGTACTTC
NA	TRBV19	TRBD1	TRBJ1-4	CASSGRGREKLFF	TGTGCCTCCTCGGGCAGGGGGCGAGAAAAACTGTTTTTT
few	TRBV9	TRBD1	TRBJ2-2	CASSVLQGARVAGELFF	TGTGCCAGCAGCGTTTTACAGGGGGCGCGTGTGGCCGGGGAGCTGTTTTTT
NA	TRBV27	TRBD2	TRBJ2-1	CASSSWTSGSYNEQFF	TGTGCCAGCAGTTCCTGGACTAGCGGGAGCTACAATGAGCAGTTCTTC
NA	TRBV18	NA	TRBJ2-3	CASSPAGSGTDTQYF	TGTGCCAGCTCACCAGCGGGGTCGGGCACAGATACGCAGTATTTT
NA	TRBV4-2	TRBD2	TRBJ2-1	CASRLTATSGSYNEQFF	TGTGCCAGCAGGCTGACCGCGACTAGCGGGAGCTACAATGAGCAGTTCTTC
NA	TRBV2	TRBD2	TRBJ2-3	CASSELLAGGHSTDTQYF	TGTGCCAGCAGTGAATTACTAGCGGGAGGACATAGCACAGATACGCAGTATTTT
NA	TRBV28	NA	TRBJ1-1	CASSLTRFWNTEAFF	TGTGCCAGCAGTTTAACGAGGTTTTGGAACACTGAAGCTTTCTTT
NA	TRBV23-1	NA	TRBJ2-7	CASSQSRSGEQYF	TGCGCCAGCAGTCAATCTAGGAGTGGCGAGCAGTACTTC
NA	TRBV5-1	TRBD2	TRBJ2-2	CASSLLAGGGTGELFF	TGCGCCAGCAGCCTCTTAGCGGGAGGAGGGACCGGGGAGCTGTTTTTT
NA	TRBV25-1	TRBD2	TRBJ2-1	CASSEFVTSGTLYNEQFF	TGTGCCAGCAGTGAGTTTGTAACTAGCGGGACTTTATACAATGAGCAGTTCTTC
NA	TRBV19	TRBD1	TRBJ1-6	CASSRDRVANSPLHF	TGTGCCAGTAGCCGGGACAGGGTGGCAAATTCACCCCTCCACTTT
NA	TRBV14	NA	TRBJ1-1	CASSQERFYRDGTEAFF	TGTGCCAGCAGCCAAGAGAGGTTTTACAGGGACGGCACTGAAGCTTTCTTT
NA	TRBV12-3/TRBV12-4	NA	TRBJ2-7	CASSLLLGGEQYF	TGTGCCAGCAGTTTACTTTTAGGGGGCGAGCAGTACTTC
NA	TRBV6-5	NA	TRBJ2-7	CASSSTVVAYEQYF	TGTGCCAGCAGCTCCACTGTCGTAGCCTACGAGCAGTACTTC
NA	TRBV19	TRBD2	TRBJ2-2	CASRRTSGNTGELFF	TGTGCCAGTAGGCGGACTAGCGGGAACACCGGGGAGCTGTTTTTT
few	TRBV19	NA	TRBJ2-7	CASSLAQSYEQYF	TGTGCCAGTAGTCTCGCCCAGTCCTACGAGCAGTACTTC
NA	TRBV12-3/TRBV12-4	NA	TRBJ1-2	CASSVAGGVGYTF	TGTGCCAGCAGTGTCGCGGGGGGGGTAGGCTACACCTTC
NA	TRBV7-3	TRBD1	TRBJ2-1	CASSSRDRGLASYPNEQFF	TGTGCCAGCAGCAGCCGGGACAGGGGTCTAGCGTCCTACCCCAATGAGCAGTTCTTC
few	TRBV18	TRBD1	TRBJ1-5	CASSQQGTSNQPQHF	TGTGCCAGCTCCCAACAGGGGACGAGCAATCAGCCCCAGCATTTT
NA	TRBV12-5	NA	TRBJ2-7	CASGLSRGDNLFYEQYF	TGTGCTAGTGGTTTGAGTCGAGGGGACAATTTGTTCTACGAGCAGTACTTC
NA	TRBV7-3	NA	TRBJ2-2	CASSLYRVGTGELFF	TGTGCCAGCAGCTTATACAGGGTCGGCACCGGGGAGCTGTTTTTT